The 5 T cell receptor beta chains below all came from one sample that was sequenced in a study of blood T cell repertoires in COVID-19. Sequencing used immunoSEQ multiplex PCR; TCRdb keeps in-frame clones, though not all of them. The sample contains tens of thousands of clones, about nine tenths of which appear only once. The specimen sequenced was peripheral blood. These receptors originate from a human donor in a cohort sampled during active COVID-19.

This sequence joins TRBV29-1 and TRBJ1-2; a weak D match, TRBD1 (6 bases). The CDR3 is 13 amino acids. Looked up from germline, CDR1 is SQVTM and CDR2 is ANQGSEA. The V end was cut by 3 bases, the J end by 5 bases, with 13 bases between. The CDR3 nucleotides are TGCAGCGTTGAGAGGGAGGGGGGATATGGCTACACCTTC. Its protein is CSVEREGGYGYTF.

This clone was seen more than once but under ten times. The chain links TRBV5-4 to TRBJ1-6; 7 nucleotides agree with TRBD1. The junction had 5 bases not matched to a gene; V was cut back by 0 bases and J by 8 bases. Germline V gene data show CDR1 as SGHNT and CDR2 as YYREEE (reference sequence). There are 15 residues in the CDR3. Here the CDR3 reads CASSLDRGDYSPLHF. Here the CDR3 DNA reads TGTGCCAGCAGCTTGGACAGGGGAGATTATTCACCCCTCCACTTT.

The DNA of the CDR3 is TGTGCCAGCAGCGCGGGACAGGCCGATCAGCCCCAGCATTTT. Translating it yields CASSAGQADQPQHF. The chain combines TRBV7-2 with TRBJ1-5, with 8 bases matching TRBD1. This CDR3 is built from 14 residues. Unmatched junction bases numbered 5, after V lost 5 bases and J lost 5 bases. CDR1 SGHTA and CDR2 FQGNSA come from the germline V gene.

This chain links TRBV10-3 with TRBJ1-5; maybe TRBD1 (5 bases). This CDR3 has 15 amino acids. V was trimmed by 8 bases and J by 4 bases, leaving 18 bases between them. CDR1 is ENHRY and CDR2 is SYGVKD in the germline V gene. CDR3 sequence (DNA): TGTGCCATCGCTGCCATGAACCAGGGTAATCAGCCCCAGCATTTT. It encodes CAIAAMNQGNQPQHF.

The CDR3 loop reads CASSLTRGEGSYEQYF. The CDR3 nucleotides read TGCGCCAGCAGCCTTACTCGGGGGGAAGGCTCCTACGAGCAGTACTTC. The chain uses TRBV4-3 and TRBJ2-7; 7 bases are a match to TRBD2. J lost 0 bases, V lost 4 bases, and 9 bases had no gene match. The CDR3 totals 16 residues. Germline CDR1 and CDR2: LGHNA and YSLEER.